This T cell receptor (beta chain) comes out of a study of beta chain features in type 1 diabetes. V lost 0 bases to trimming and J lost 1 base; unmatched junction nucleotides: 0. Germline CDR1 is SGDLS and CDR2 is YYNGEE. The CDR3 length is 14 residues. Expressed TCRB transcripts were sequenced, since all the RNA that had been isolated was reverse transcribed. Measured with immunoSEQ multiplex PCR; TCRdb has only the in-frame clones, and not every one. In the table there are under 800,000 clones, 15% to 19% of which are singletons. The receptor was derived from a young man in good health. Sequenced input: naive CD4+ T cells from blood. The genes are TRBV9 and TRBJ1-1, with 7 bases lining up with TRBD1. The CDR3 DNA follows: TGTGCCAGCAGCGTAGACAGGGGGAACACTGAAGCTTTCTTT. It specifies CASSVDRGNTEAFF. Supplemented by reference TRBV9 and TRBJ1-1, the full variable domain reads DSGVTQTPKHLITATGQRVTLRCSPRSGDLSVYWYQQSLDQGLQFLIQYYNGEERAKGNILERFSAQQFPDLHSELNLSSLELGDSALYFCASSVDRGNTEAFFGQGTRLTVV.